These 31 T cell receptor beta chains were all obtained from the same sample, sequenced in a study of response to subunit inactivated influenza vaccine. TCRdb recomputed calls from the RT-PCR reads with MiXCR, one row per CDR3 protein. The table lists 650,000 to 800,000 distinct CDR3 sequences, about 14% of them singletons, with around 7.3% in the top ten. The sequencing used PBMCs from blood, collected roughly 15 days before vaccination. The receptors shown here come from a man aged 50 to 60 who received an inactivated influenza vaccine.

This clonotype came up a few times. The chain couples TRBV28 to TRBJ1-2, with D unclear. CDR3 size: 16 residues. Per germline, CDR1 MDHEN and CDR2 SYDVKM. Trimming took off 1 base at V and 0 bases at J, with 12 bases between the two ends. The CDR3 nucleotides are TGTGCCAGCAGTTTATATTCAGGACGGACTAACTATGGCTACACCTTC. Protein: CASSLYSGRTNYGYTF.

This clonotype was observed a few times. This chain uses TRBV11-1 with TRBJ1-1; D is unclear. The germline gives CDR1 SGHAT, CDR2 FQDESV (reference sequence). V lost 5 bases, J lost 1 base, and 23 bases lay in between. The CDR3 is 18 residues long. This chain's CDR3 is CASSPPTGRTLGNTEAFF. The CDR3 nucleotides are TGTGCCAGCAGCCCCCCAACCGGGCGGACCCTTGGGAACACTGAAGCTTTCTTT.

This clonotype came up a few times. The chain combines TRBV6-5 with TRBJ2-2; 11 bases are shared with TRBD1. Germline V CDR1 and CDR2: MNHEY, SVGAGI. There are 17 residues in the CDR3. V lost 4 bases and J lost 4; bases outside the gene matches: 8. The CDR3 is CASSSISGTGGTGELFF. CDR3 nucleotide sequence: TGTGCCAGCAGTTCCATATCCGGGACAGGGGGCACCGGGGAGCTGTTTTTT.

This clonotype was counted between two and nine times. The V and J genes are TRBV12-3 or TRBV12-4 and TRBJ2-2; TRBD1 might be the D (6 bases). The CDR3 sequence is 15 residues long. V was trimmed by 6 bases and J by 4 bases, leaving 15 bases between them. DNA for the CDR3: TGTGCCAGCAGAAAGGGGGACGTAAGCACCGGGGAGCTGTTTTTT. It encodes CASRKGDVSTGELFF.

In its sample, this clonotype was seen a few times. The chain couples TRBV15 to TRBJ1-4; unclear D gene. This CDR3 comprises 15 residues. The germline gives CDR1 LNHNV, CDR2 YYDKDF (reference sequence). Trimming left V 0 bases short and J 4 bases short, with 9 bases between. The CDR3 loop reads CATSRDTVLNEKLFF. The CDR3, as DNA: TGTGCCACCAGCAGAGACACCGTCCTTAATGAAAAACTGTTTTTT.

CDR3 in DNA: TGCGCCAGCAGCTTGTCAGGGGTCCATGAGCAGTTCTTC. As protein: CASSLSGVHEQFF. The gene calls are TRBV5-1 and TRBJ2-1, with a tentative D call TRBD1 (6 bases). Germline CDR1 reads SGHRS; CDR2 reads YFSETQ. The V and J ends lost 1 base and 8 bases respectively, with 10 bases between them. The CDR3 consists of 13 residues.

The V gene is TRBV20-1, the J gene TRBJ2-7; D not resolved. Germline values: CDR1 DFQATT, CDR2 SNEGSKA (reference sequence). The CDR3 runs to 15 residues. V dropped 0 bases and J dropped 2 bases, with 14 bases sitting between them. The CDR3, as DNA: TGCAGTGCTAGAGATCACTCCTCCCGAACCTACGAGCAGTACTTC. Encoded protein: CSARDHSSRTYEQYF.

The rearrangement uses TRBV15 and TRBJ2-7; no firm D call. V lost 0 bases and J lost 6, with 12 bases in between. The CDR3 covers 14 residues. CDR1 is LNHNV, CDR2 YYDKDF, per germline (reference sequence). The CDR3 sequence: CATSRDPGPGEQYF. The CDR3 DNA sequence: TGTGCCACCAGCAGAGATCCAGGACCCGGCGAGCAGTACTTC.

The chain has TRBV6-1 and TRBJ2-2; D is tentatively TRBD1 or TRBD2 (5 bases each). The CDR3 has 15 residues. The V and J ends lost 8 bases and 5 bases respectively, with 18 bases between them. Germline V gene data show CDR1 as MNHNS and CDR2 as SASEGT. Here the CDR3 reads CASATGQGNTGELFF. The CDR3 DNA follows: TGTGCCAGCGCCACGGGGCAGGGAAATACCGGGGAGCTGTTTTTT.

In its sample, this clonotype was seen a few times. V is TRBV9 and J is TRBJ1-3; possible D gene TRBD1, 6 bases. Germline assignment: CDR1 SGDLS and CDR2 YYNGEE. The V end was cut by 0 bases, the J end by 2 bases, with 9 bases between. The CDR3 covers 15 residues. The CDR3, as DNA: TGTGCCAGCAGCGTAGAGGGGGTCGCTGGAAACACCATATATTTT. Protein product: CASSVEGVAGNTIYF.

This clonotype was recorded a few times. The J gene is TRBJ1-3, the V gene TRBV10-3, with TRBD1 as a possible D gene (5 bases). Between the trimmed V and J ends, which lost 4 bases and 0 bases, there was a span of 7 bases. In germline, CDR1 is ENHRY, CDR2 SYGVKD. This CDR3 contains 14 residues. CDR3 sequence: CAISGQGSGNTIYF. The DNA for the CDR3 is TGTGCCATCAGTGGCCAGGGCTCTGGAAACACCATATATTTT.

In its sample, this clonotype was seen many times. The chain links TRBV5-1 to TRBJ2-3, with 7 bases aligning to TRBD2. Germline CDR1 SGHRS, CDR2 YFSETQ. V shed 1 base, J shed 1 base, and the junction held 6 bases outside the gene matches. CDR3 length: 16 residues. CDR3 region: CASSLISGSGTDTQYF. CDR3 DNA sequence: TGCGCCAGCAGCTTGATTAGCGGGTCCGGCACAGATACGCAGTATTTT.

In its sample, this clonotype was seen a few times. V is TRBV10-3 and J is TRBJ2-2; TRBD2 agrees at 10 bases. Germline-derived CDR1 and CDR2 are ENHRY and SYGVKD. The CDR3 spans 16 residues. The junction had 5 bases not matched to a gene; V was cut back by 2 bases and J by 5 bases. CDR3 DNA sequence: TGTGCCATCAGTGAGAATAGCGGGGGGAAAACCGGGGAGCTGTTTTTT. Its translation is CAISENSGGKTGELFF.

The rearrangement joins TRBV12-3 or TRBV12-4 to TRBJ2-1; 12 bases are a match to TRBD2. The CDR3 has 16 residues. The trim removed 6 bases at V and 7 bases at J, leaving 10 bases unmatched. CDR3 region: CASSRPRLAGVNEQFF. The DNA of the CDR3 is TGTGCCAGCAGCCGACCCCGACTAGCGGGAGTAAATGAGCAGTTCTTC.

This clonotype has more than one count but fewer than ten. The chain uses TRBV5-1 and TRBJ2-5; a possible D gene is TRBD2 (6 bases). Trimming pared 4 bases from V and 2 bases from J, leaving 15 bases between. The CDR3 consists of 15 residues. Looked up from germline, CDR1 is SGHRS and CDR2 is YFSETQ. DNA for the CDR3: TGCGCCAGCAGCCGGAGGGCCGAAGGACAAGAGACCCAGTACTTC. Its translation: CASSRRAEGQETQYF.

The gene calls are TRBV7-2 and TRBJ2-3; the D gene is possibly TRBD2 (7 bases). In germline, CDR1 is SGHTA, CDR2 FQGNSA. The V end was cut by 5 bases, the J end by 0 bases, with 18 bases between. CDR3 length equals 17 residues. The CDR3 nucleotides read TGTGCCAGCAGCCAGAGGGGACGGGGGGCTAGCACAGATACGCAGTATTTT. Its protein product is CASSQRGRGASTDTQYF.

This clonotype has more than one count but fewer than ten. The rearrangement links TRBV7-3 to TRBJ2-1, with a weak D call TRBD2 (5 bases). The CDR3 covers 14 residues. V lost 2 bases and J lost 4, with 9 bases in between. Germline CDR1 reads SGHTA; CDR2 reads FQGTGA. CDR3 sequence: CASSLDREYNEQFF. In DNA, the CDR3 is TGTGCCAGCAGCTTAGACCGGGAATACAATGAGCAGTTCTTC.

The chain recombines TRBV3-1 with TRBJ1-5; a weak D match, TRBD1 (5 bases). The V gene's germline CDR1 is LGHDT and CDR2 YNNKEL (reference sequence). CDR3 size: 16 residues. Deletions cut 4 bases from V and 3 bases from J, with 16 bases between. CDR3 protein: CASSRSPDGTNQPQHF. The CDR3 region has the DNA TGTGCCAGCAGCCGTTCCCCGGACGGGACCAATCAGCCCCAGCATTTT.

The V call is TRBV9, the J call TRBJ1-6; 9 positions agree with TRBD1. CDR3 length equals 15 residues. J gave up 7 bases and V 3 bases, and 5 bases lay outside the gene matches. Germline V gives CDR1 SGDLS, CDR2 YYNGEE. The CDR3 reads CASSAAGQGNSPLHF. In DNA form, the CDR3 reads TGTGCCAGCAGCGCGGCGGGACAGGGCAATTCACCCCTCCACTTT.

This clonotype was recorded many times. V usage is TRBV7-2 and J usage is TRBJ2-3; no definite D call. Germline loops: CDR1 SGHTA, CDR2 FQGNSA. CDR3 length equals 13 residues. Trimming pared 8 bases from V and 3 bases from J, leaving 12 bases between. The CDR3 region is CASSRPGTDTQYF. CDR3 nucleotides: TGTGCCAGCTCACGGCCTGGGACAGATACGCAGTATTTT.

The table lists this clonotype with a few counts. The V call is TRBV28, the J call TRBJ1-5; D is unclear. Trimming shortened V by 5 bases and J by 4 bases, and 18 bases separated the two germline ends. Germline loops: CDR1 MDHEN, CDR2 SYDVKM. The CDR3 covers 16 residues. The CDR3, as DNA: TGTGCCAGCAGTACCACCCGTTTGGAGAGAAATCAGCCCCAGCATTTT. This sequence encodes CASSTTRLERNQPQHF.

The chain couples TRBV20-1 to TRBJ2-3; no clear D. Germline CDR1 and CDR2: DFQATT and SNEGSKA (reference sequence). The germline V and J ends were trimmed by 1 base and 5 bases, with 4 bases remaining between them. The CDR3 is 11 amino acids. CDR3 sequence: CSARGEDTQYF. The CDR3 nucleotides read TGCAGTGCTAGAGGGGAAGATACGCAGTATTTT.

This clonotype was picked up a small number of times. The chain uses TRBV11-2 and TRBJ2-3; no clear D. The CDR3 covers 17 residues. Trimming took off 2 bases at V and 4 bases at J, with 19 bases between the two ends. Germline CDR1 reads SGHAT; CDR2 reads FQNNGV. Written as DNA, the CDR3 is TGTGCCAGCAGCTTATACAGTCGTTTGGGTGGACCAGATACGCAGTATTTT. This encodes CASSLYSRLGGPDTQYF.

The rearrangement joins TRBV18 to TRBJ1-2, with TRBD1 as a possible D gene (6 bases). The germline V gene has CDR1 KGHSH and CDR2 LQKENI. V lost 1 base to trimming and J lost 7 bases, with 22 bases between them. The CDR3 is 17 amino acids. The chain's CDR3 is CASSPLIPQGAPLGYTF. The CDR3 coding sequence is TGTGCCAGCTCACCACTGATACCACAGGGAGCCCCCCTTGGCTACACCTTC.

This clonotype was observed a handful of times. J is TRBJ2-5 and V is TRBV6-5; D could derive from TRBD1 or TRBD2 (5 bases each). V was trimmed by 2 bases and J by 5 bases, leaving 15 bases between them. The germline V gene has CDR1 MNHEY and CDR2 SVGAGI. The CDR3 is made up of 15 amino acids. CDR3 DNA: TGTGCCAGCAGTTACGCGTATGGGGGAAGGGAGACCCAGTACTTC. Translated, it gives CASSYAYGGRETQYF.

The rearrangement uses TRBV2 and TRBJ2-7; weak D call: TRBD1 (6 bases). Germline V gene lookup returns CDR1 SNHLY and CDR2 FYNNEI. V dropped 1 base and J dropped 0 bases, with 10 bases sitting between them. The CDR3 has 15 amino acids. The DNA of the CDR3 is TGTGCCAGCAGTGAAGGGGACACAAGCTCCTACGAGCAGTACTTC. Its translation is CASSEGDTSSYEQYF.

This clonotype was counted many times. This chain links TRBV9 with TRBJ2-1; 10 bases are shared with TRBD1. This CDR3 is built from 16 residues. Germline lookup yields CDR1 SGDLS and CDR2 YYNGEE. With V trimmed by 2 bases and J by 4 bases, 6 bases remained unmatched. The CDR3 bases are TGTGCCAGCAGCGTGCACCGGGACAGGGGATACAATGAGCAGTTCTTC. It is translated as CASSVHRDRGYNEQFF.

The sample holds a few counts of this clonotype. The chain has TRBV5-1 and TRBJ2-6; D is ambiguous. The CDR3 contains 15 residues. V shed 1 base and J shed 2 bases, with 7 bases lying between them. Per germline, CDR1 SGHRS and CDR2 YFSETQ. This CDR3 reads CASSLSVTGANVLTF. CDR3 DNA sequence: TGCGCCAGCAGCTTGTCAGTCACTGGGGCCAACGTCCTGACTTTC.

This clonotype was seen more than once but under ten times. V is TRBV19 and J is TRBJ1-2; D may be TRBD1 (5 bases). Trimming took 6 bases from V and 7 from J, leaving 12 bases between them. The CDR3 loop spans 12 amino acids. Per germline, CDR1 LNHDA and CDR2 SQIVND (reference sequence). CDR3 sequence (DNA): TGTGCCAGTAGACCGGACACGGGTGGCTACACCTTC. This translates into CASRPDTGGYTF.

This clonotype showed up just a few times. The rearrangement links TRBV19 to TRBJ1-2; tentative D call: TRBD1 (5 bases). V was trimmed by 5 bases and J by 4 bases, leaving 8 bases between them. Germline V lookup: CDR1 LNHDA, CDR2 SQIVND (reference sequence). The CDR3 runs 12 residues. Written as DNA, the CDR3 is TGTGCCAGTAGTTACGGGGCCTATGGCTACACCTTC. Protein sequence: CASSYGAYGYTF.

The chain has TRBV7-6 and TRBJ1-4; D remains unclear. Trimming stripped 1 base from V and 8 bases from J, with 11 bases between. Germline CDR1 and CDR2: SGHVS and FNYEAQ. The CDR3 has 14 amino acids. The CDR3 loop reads CASSLEDASEKLFF. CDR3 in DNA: TGTGCCAGCAGCTTAGAGGACGCGTCCGAAAAACTGTTTTTT.